The T cell receptor (beta chain) described here comes from a study of cytomegalovirus exposure and HLA in healthy donors. Study information: Caucasian-associated ancestry cluster membership applied to approximately 84% of around 400 genotyped donors. Study-wide findings and caveats: No immune exposure information besides CMV serostatus was available. There were around 160 TCR beta chains listed as cytomegalovirus-associated.

With 60 Vbeta and 13 Jbeta primers, the PCR was carried out. In the source study's methods: In a later analysis, about 12 million of 75 million to 85 million unique beta chains occurred in at least two donors. Only in-frame clones appear in the TCRdb table, and some are missing; sequencing was by immunoSEQ multiplex PCR. Clone size and the V and J calls come from that table; the DNA yielded D and trimming. The data hold 130,000 or so clones, with around 8.5% observed a single time. The junction had 1 base not matched to a gene; V was cut back by 0 bases and J by 12 bases. CDR3 size: 10 residues. CDR1 is SQVTM and CDR2 is ANQGSEA in the germline V gene. This clone was seen a few times. Its cognate antigen is unknown.

This sequence originates from a man aged 35-49 years in good health and CMV-seronegative. Sample: PBMCs. This rearrangement joins TRBV29-1 to TRBJ1-1; 7 positions match TRBD1. In DNA, the CDR3 is TGCAGCGTTGAAGACAGGGGGTCTTTCTTT. It is translated as CSVEDRGSFF.